The present T cell receptor (beta chain) was sequenced within a study of identical twins. Broader study findings: Beta out-of-frame sequences displayed a weaker excess of sharing between twins. Within cord blood, abundant beta clonotypes carried fewer insertions, but memory repertoires showed no such trend.

There are 11 residues in the CDR3. The germline V and J ends were trimmed by 3 bases and 4 bases, with 2 bases remaining between them. CDR1 and CDR2 from the germline V gene are KGHDR and SFDVKD. Ten or more counts support this clonotype. Its antigen remains unknown. TCRdb reanalysed the 5' RACE reads using MiXCR and keeps one entry per CDR3 protein. The table shows 1.5 million or so distinct CDR3 sequences, with 32% occurring only once. The chain has TRBV24-1 and TRBJ2-5; no clear D. The receptor was isolated from a newborn girl in good health. The material sequenced was cord blood. Here the CDR3 reads CATSDRETQYF. Here the CDR3 DNA reads TGTGCCACCAGTGATCGAGAGACCCAGTACTTC.